These 24 T cell receptor beta chains originate from one sample sequenced in a study of beta chain features in type 1 diabetes (dated by TCRdb to between 2017 and 2018). The method behind the library was the immunoSEQ multiplex PCR assay. The High Capacity cDNA Reverse Transcription Kit was used to reverse transcribe all of the isolated RNA, meaning that expressed TCRB transcripts were what got sequenced. As stored in TCRdb, this immuneACCESS dataset retains in-frame rearrangements with V and J assigned. A fraction of the clones does not appear; measured against another copy, unresolved V genes explain less than half of the discrepancy, and the remainder lacks a known reason. The sample records 970,000 or so clones, 17% of which are singletons. The ten top clones hold about 0.025% of the sample. The sample comprised naive CD4+ T cells from blood. The cell subset or site tag for this specimen amounts to: true naive CD4+ T cells. The receptors were sampled from a woman between 18 and 29 years old in good health.

V and J are TRBV4-1 and TRBJ2-7, with D unclear. This CDR3 contains 14 residues. Trimming removed 8 bases at V and 2 bases at J, with 16 bases between. Germline V lookup: CDR1 MGHRA, CDR2 YSYEKL. This CDR3 is CASSLIPGPYEQYF. The DNA of the CDR3 is TGCGCCAGCTCCCTGATCCCCGGACCCTACGAGCAGTACTTC.

This clone was found a few times. The rearrangement joins TRBV5-1 to TRBJ2-3; 8 bases agree with TRBD2. Per the germline V gene, CDR1 is SGHRS and CDR2 is YFSETQ. V lost 0 bases and J lost 0; bases outside the gene matches: 3. The CDR3 extends over 16 amino acids. The CDR3 DNA is TGCGCCAGCAGCTTGGGAGTAGCGGGAAGCACAGATACGCAGTATTTT. Protein sequence: CASSLGVAGSTDTQYF.

This clone was counted a few times. The sample has other DNA sequences that encode this CDR3 too. The gene calls are TRBV4-1 and TRBJ2-5; 7 nucleotides agree with TRBD2. Trimming took 3 bases from V and 4 from J; bases not matched to a gene: 2. The CDR3 has 13 amino acids. The germline gives CDR1 MGHRA, CDR2 YSYEKL. The DNA of the CDR3 is TGCGCCAGCAGCCAGGGACTATTAGAGACCCAGTACTTC. Translating gives CASSQGLLETQYF.

This clone came up a few times. V gene TRBV7-9 combines with J gene TRBJ1-1; D is uncertain. Germline lookup yields CDR1 SEHNR and CDR2 FQNEAQ (reference sequence). V was pared by 0 bases and J by 1 base, with 12 bases between. This CDR3 contains 16 residues. DNA for the CDR3: TGTGCCAGCAGCTTAGCGTGGGGAGATTGGAACACTGAAGCTTTCTTT. Its protein product is CASSLAWGDWNTEAFF.

As to this clone: Other DNA sequences in this sample translate to the same CDR3. The rearrangement uses TRBV20-1 and TRBJ2-7; D gene uncertain. Germline values: CDR1 DFQATT, CDR2 SNEGSKA (reference sequence). This CDR3 has 11 residues. V dropped 3 bases and J dropped 2 bases, with 5 bases sitting between them. CDR3 sequence: CSASGAYEQYF. CDR3 DNA sequence: TGCAGTGCTAGCGGCGCCTACGAGCAGTACTTC.

This clone was counted between two and nine times. The chain carries TRBV10-3 and TRBJ2-5; 10 bases fit TRBD2. The CDR3 runs to 15 residues. Germline V gives CDR1 ENHRY, CDR2 SYGVKD. J was trimmed by 1 base and V by 4 bases; bases with no gene match: 3. The CDR3 is CAISATSGLQETQYF. The CDR3 DNA follows: TGTGCCATCAGTGCGACTAGCGGGCTCCAAGAGACCCAGTACTTC.

This clone was found a few times. V is TRBV5-4 and J is TRBJ2-7; 12 nucleotides line up with TRBD1. This CDR3 contains 18 residues. Germline CDR1 SGHNT, CDR2 YYREEE (reference sequence). The J segment lost 3 bases and the V segment lost 3 bases, leaving 13 bases of the junction unmatched. The CDR3 loop is CASSSGTGGLRTSYEQYF. The CDR3 DNA reads as TGTGCCAGCAGCTCCGGGACAGGGGGCTTACGGACTAGCTACGAGCAGTACTTC.

The chain joins TRBV6-1 to TRBJ2-6; perhaps TRBD2 as D (5 bases). Germline V gene sequence: CDR1 MNHNS, CDR2 SASEGT. The CDR3 has 13 residues. Here the CDR3 reads CSAGVSGANVLTF. The CDR3 DNA follows: TGTTCCGCCGGGGTCTCTGGGGCCAACGTCCTGACTTTC.

V is TRBV9 and J is TRBJ2-3, with 9 positions matching TRBD2. Germline V gives CDR1 SGDLS, CDR2 YYNGEE. The CDR3 sequence is 15 residues long. The V gene end was trimmed by 4 bases and the J gene end by 5 bases; junction bases not matched to a gene: 8. CDR3 bases: TGTGCCAGCAGCATATTAGCGGGAGACCGAGATACGCAGTATTTT. It is translated as CASSILAGDRDTQYF.

The V call is TRBV2, the J call TRBJ1-1; 10 nucleotides agree with TRBD1. With V trimmed by 6 bases and J by 7 bases, 11 bases remained unmatched. The germline V gene encodes CDR1 SNHLY and CDR2 FYNNEI. The CDR3 runs to 15 residues. CDR3 protein: CASSPRGQGFVEAFF. The CDR3 nucleotides are TGTGCCAGCAGCCCGAGGGGACAGGGGTTCGTTGAAGCTTTCTTT.

The genes are TRBV7-3 and TRBJ2-3; TRBD2 might be the D (5 bases). The length of the CDR3 is 14 residues. Germline V gene lookup returns CDR1 SGHTA and CDR2 FQGTGA. V was shortened by 5 bases and J by 1 base, with 10 bases between the two germline ends. The CDR3 DNA reads as TGTGCCAGCAGCCTGAGCGGCCGCACAGATACGCAGTATTTT. It specifies CASSLSGRTDTQYF.

There are a few counts of this clone. The CDR3 spells CASSRTSFLNTGELFF. CDR3 in DNA: TGTGCCAGCAGTAGGACTAGTTTTCTGAACACCGGGGAGCTGTTTTTT. V and J are TRBV28 and TRBJ2-2; 7 positions agree with TRBD2. CDR3 length: 16 amino acids. CDR1 is MDHEN and CDR2 is SYDVKM in the germline V gene. The J segment lost 1 base and the V segment lost 5 bases, leaving 7 bases of the junction unmatched.

Only a few counts were recorded for this clone. The rearrangement uses TRBV7-9 and TRBJ2-1; D unclear. Germline V gene lookup returns CDR1 SEHNR and CDR2 FQNEAQ (reference sequence). V was pared by 5 bases and J by 4 bases, with 15 bases between. CDR3 size: 15 residues. The CDR3 DNA reads as TGTGCCAGCAGCCCCCGGACGGGCTCGTACAATGAGCAGTTCTTC. Its protein is CASSPRTGSYNEQFF.

This clone was seen a handful of times. The chain combines TRBV18 with TRBJ1-2; D not resolved. V was cut by 0 bases and J by 6 bases, with 8 bases left in between. The CDR3 contains 13 residues. CDR1 is KGHSH and CDR2 is LQKENI in the germline V gene. CDR3 sequence (DNA): TGTGCCAGCTCACCACCCGGGGTGAATGGCTACACCTTC. This codes for CASSPPGVNGYTF.

In its sample, this clone was seen once. V usage is TRBV25-1 and J usage is TRBJ2-7; 14 bases are a match to TRBD2. The J segment lost 3 bases and the V segment lost 5 bases, leaving 3 bases of the junction unmatched. The germline V gene has CDR1 MGHDK and CDR2 SYGVNS. The CDR3 has 15 amino acids. CDR3 amino acids: CASSSGTSGSYEQYF. CDR3 nucleotides: TGTGCCAGCAGTTCGGGGACTAGCGGGAGCTACGAGCAGTACTTC.

The chain is built from TRBV5-1 and TRBJ1-3; no firm D call. Germline V gene sequence: CDR1 SGHRS, CDR2 YFSETQ. The CDR3 spans 17 residues. V was shortened by 0 bases and J by 0 bases, with 13 bases between the two germline ends. The CDR3 reads CASSLGLTEFSGNTIYF. CDR3 nucleotide sequence: TGCGCCAGCAGCTTGGGCCTAACAGAATTCTCTGGAAACACCATATATTTT.

This clone has more than one count but fewer than ten. The chain uses TRBV28 and TRBJ2-3, with D hard to call. The CDR3 consists of 13 residues. The germline V gene has CDR1 MDHEN and CDR2 SYDVKM. V was clipped by 2 bases and J by 4 bases, with 7 bases between them. The CDR3 loop reads CASSLATPDTQYF. DNA of the CDR3: TGTGCCAGCAGTTTAGCCACCCCAGATACGCAGTATTTT.

The J gene is TRBJ1-4, the V gene TRBV4-1, with D tentatively TRBD1 (5 bases). Germline V gene sequence: CDR1 MGHRA, CDR2 YSYEKL. V shed 2 bases and J shed 4 bases, with 11 bases lying between them. The CDR3 covers 15 residues. CDR3 protein: CASSQTQGDNEKLFF. The CDR3 nucleotides read TGCGCCAGCAGCCAAACTCAGGGAGATAATGAAAAACTGTTTTTT.

This chain connects TRBV5-5 to TRBJ2-7, with 7 bases identical to TRBD1. The V and J ends lost 3 bases and 2 bases, in that order; junction bases with no gene match: 5. The CDR3 is 14 residues long. Looked up from germline, CDR1 is SGHKS and CDR2 is YYEKEE (reference sequence). The CDR3 bases are TGTGCCAGCAGCTCCCGACAGGGTCCCTACGAGCAGTACTTC. Translation: CASSSRQGPYEQYF. Together with reference TRBV5-5 and TRBJ2-7, the CDR3 gives the full variable domain: DAGVTQSPTHLIKTRGQQVTLRCSPISGHKSVSWYQQVLGQGPQFIFQYYEKEERGRGNFPDRFSARQFPNYSSELNVNALLLGDSALYLCASSSRQGPYEQYFGPGTRLTVT.

The chain is built from TRBV18 and TRBJ2-2, with TRBD1 matching 9 bases. In germline, CDR1 is KGHSH, CDR2 LQKENI. The CDR3 loop spans 15 amino acids. J was trimmed by 3 bases and V by 5 bases; bases with no gene match: 4. The CDR3 nucleotides read TGTGCCAGCTCAGGAGGACAGGGGTACACCGGGGAGCTGTTTTTT. Amino acid sequence: CASSGGQGYTGELFF.

The chain links TRBV29-1 to TRBJ2-3; TRBD2 matches at 9 bases. Germline V gene sequence: CDR1 SQVTM, CDR2 ANQGSEA. With 7 bases clipped from V and 2 bases from J, the junction kept 7 bases outside the gene matches. The CDR3 sequence is 14 residues long. This CDR3 is CSAELAGVTDTQYF. In DNA, the CDR3 is TGCAGCGCAGAATTAGCGGGAGTCACAGATACGCAGTATTTT.

This clone was observed once. The chain has TRBV6-6 and TRBJ2-5, with 7 bases that match TRBD1. Germline CDR1 and CDR2: MNHNY and SVGAGI (reference sequence). Trimming removed 3 bases from V and 4 bases from J; junction bases left unmatched: 8. The CDR3 runs 15 residues. The CDR3 DNA reads as TGTGCCAGCAGTTATTTCAGGGGGTTCGGAGAGACCCAGTACTTC. Translated: CASSYFRGFGETQYF.

The chain is built from TRBV7-9 and TRBJ2-6; 8 bases are a match to TRBD1. From germline, CDR1 is SEHNR and CDR2 FQNEAQ (reference sequence). With V trimmed by 1 base and J by 0 bases, 8 bases remained unmatched. The CDR3 is 19 amino acids. The CDR3 nucleotides read TGTGCCAGCAGCTTAGGTCTAGGACAGGGATACTCTGGGGCCAACGTCCTGACTTTC. The encoded protein is CASSLGLGQGYSGANVLTF.

A few counts support this clone. V and J are TRBV15 and TRBJ2-7; D not certain. CDR3 size: 14 residues. Germline V CDR1 and CDR2: LNHNV, YYDKDF (reference sequence). Trimming took 0 bases from V and 3 from J, leaving 9 bases between them. The CDR3 nucleotides are TGTGCCACCAGCAGAGATCTGAAGGGCTACGAGCAGTACTTC. Amino acid sequence: CATSRDLKGYEQYF.